This T cell receptor (beta chain) was captured by sequencing in a study of blood T cell repertoires in COVID-19. In germline, CDR1 is SGHTA, CDR2 FQGNSA. The CDR3 consists of 13 residues. The V end lost 1 base, the J end lost 5 bases, and 8 bases lay between the germline ends. Clones were sequenced by immunoSEQ multiplex PCR, and TCRdb holds only the in-frame ones, with some missing. The repertoire includes a few hundred thousand clones, approximately 85% of them detected once, and 2.2% sits in the top ten. This sequence was found in a man aged 25 to 40 who had recovered from COVID-19. This sequence joins TRBV7-2 and TRBJ1-2, with no clear D. The sample was PBMCs or T cells enriched from blood (not recorded which). CDR3 sequence (DNA): TGTGCCAGCAGCTTAGGGCAGCGGTATGGCTACACCTTC. As protein: CASSLGQRYGYTF.